This T cell receptor (beta chain) was sequenced during a study of post-analysis software for immune sequencing data. Note on this clonotype: Its antigen is unidentified.

Unique molecular identifiers had been added to the TCR beta cDNA libraries. TCRdb reanalysed the PCR reads using MiXCR and keeps one entry per CDR3 protein. The sample gives a few hundred thousand distinct CDR3 sequences, 30% to 40% of which show up once; about 6% is in the top ten. Study-level results: The five TRBV segments detected at higher frequency in patients than in controls included TRBV5-6, TRBV5-1 and TRBV20-1.

From germline, CDR1 is LNHNV and CDR2 YYDKDF (reference sequence). The length of the CDR3 is 14 residues. V was clipped by 0 bases and J by 8 bases, with 11 bases between them. V usage is TRBV15 and J usage is TRBJ2-1; possible D gene TRBD1, 5 bases. The receptor was isolated from a girl younger than 18 with multiple sclerosis. The sample consisted of blood. In DNA, the CDR3 is TGTGCCACCAGCAGAGATGGCAGGGCGGATGAGCAGTTCTTC. This gives the protein CATSRDGRADEQFF.